This TCR beta chain originates from a study of T cells in Graves' hyperthyroidism and ophthalmopathy (dated by TCRdb to between 2019 and 2020). Looking at the study overall: Peripheral blood samples were taken at the time of initial diagnosis, prior to any treatment. TCR V-J signatures able to tell the groups apart were searched for in a discovery cohort of around 95 patients, of whom around 42 had Graves' ophthalmopathy and about 60 had stable Graves' hyperthyroidism. An independent validation cohort of under 20 hyperthyroidism patients and about 16 patients who later progressed to ophthalmopathy tested prospective prediction of ophthalmopathy. The 100 or so discovery patients were randomly split 7:3 into training and test sets. In addition, the study compared T-cell repertoires in thyroid tissue and in blood from about 6 Graves' hyperthyroidism patients. After sampling, hyperthyroidism patients received methimazole starting at 30 mg daily, and ophthalmopathy patients received high-dose intravenous methylprednisolone. According to the paper, TCR Vbeta CDR3 sequencing was carried out on about 140 peripheral blood samples, which came from over 40 ophthalmopathy, around 74 hyperthyroidism and about 17 progressor patients. General study outcomes and caveats: No statistical method was used to set the sample size in advance, and investigators knew the group allocation. Most expanded thyroid clonotypes (frequency above 0.001) were also found in blood, which suggests that blood repertoires may mirror thyroid immune responses. In validation, the model predicted progression to ophthalmopathy a median of around 6.5 months before onset, with approximately 71% sensitivity and around 76% specificity. A 13 V-J signature model separated ophthalmopathy from stable hyperthyroidism, with around 88% sensitivity and roughly 81% specificity in cross-validation and 80%/75% in testing.

Stable Graves' hyperthyroidism was defined as no progression to ophthalmopathy during 18 months of follow-up. Hyperthyroidism patients were newly diagnosed, with disease duration under 2 months, and aged 18 to 65 years. Patients with uncontrolled infections, other autoimmune diseases, pregnancy or lactation were excluded. Diagnoses were established on the basis of clinical symptoms, serum thyroxine and TRAb, thyroid ultrasound, and orbital computed tomography. Ficoll-Paque density gradient centrifugation was used to isolate PBMCs from around 10 ml of fresh peripheral blood. Total RNA was extracted with Trizol reagent, and quality was checked on an Agilent 2100 Bioanalyzer. Only a few counts were recorded for this clonotype. This receptor's antigen is unknown. Base qualities are not at hand, and no much larger clone is one base apart. Amplification of TCR beta CDR3 regions was carried out from RNA transcripts. The TCR CDR3 was subjected to a first round of RT-PCR using the HTBI primer set and the Qiagen OneStep RT-PCR kit. A second multiplex PCR round built the libraries, followed by size selection and purification. Sequencing of the libraries was done on an Illumina HiSeq2000 using paired-end 100 bp reads. For the original study's pipeline: SOAPnuke was used to process the raw data, with reads discarded if the reads contained adapters or uncalled bases, had a mean Phred below 15, or lacked an exact constant-primer or identifier match. COPE v1.2.5 was used to merge high-quality paired reads, and clonotypes were defined as unique nucleotide sequences. Clonotypes were aligned to IMGT TRBV, TRBD and TRBJ reference segments using MiTCR v1.1. The analysis included only V-J combinations with a frequency above 0.0001, which together covered 99% to 99.2% of the repertoires. A TCS score was defined as the ratio between F50 (clonal expansion) and ExV (chaos), using BLOSUM62-based TCRdist between CDR3 peptides within each V-J. Welch's t-statistics and random forest reduced roughly 530 V-J features to 10 to 15, which were used in a naive Bayes classifier (R e1071). The public reads were run again by TCRdb, first through fastp at Q25 and then through MiXCR, and only productive beta chains were kept. Under each unique CDR3 protein, matching rows form one entry showing the most common genes and DNA. Clone size and V and J calls follow TCRdb, not the original study. The sample table holds 500,000 to 750,000 distinct CDR3 sequences, of which more than 15% were seen once. About 7% of the sample rests with the top ten.

Source material: blood. The clonotype was recovered from a woman in her 30s with Graves' hyperthyroidism.

The nucleotides read TGTGCCAGCAGCGTAAGCCTCAGCGGCACCTACAATGAGCAGTTCTTC. This encodes CASSVSLSGTYNEQFF. The chain uses TRBV7-2 and TRBJ2-1; the D gene is perhaps TRBD2, on 5 matching bases. V is pared back by 5 bases and J by 2 bases, with 16 bases lying between the germline termini. The germline V gene gives CDR1 as SGHTA and CDR2 as FQGNSA. Measured from the cysteine to the phenylalanine, the CDR3 is 16 residues long. The CDR3 DNA has 48 bases and is translated from base 1.